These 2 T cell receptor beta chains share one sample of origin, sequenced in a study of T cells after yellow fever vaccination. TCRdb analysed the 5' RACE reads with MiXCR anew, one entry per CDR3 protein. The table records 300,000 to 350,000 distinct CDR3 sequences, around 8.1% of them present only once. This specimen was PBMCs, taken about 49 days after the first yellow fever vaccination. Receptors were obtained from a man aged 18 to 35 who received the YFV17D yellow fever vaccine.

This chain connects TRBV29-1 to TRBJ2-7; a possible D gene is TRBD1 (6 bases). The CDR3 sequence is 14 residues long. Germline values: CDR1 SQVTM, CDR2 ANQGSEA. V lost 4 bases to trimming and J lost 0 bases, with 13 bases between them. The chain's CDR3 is CSVAQGRTSYEQYF. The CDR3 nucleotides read TGCAGCGTTGCACAGGGACGGACCTCCTACGAGCAGTACTTC.

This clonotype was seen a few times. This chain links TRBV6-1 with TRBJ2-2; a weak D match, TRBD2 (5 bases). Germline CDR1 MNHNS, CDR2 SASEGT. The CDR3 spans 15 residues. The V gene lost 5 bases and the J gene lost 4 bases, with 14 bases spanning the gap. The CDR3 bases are TGTGCCAGCAGTCCGCTTTCGGGGTCCACCGGGGAGCTGTTTTTT. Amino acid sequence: CASSPLSGSTGELFF.